The T cell receptor beta chain described here comes from a study of shared clonotypes between healthy human individuals. CDR1 is MNHNS and CDR2 is SASEGT in the germline V gene. The CDR3 covers 14 residues. The trim removed 8 bases at V and 4 bases at J, leaving 7 bases unmatched. The assay was immunoSEQ multiplex PCR, and TCRdb's table has in-frame clones only and misses some. The sample has over 2 million clones, around 90% seen once. This chain links TRBV6-1 with TRBJ2-1, with 8 bases lining up with TRBD2. This receptor was taken from a man between 18 and 29 years old in good health. Some clones in this sample may be carry-over from other donors' samples. Sequences were obtained from naive CD4+ T cells from PBMCs. Stated subset: CD45RA+ positively selected. The CDR3 region is CASRELAEYNEQFF. In nucleotides, the CDR3 is TGTGCCAGCCGGGAACTAGCGGAGTACAATGAGCAGTTCTTC.